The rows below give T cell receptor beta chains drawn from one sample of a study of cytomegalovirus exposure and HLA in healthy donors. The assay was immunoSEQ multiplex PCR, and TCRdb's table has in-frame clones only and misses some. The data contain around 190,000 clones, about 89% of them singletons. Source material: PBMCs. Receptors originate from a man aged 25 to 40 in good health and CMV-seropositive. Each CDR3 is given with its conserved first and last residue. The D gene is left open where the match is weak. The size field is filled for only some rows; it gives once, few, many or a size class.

TGCGCCAGCAGCTTGGCCGGGACAGGGGGTCCCGAGCAGTACTTC CASSLAGTGGPEQYF . TRBJ2-7 TRBV5-1 TRBD1
TGTGCCAGCAGCCCTTTGTCCGCAGGGACAGATACGCAGTATTTT CASSPLSAGTDTQYF . TRBJ2-3 TRBV27 .
TGTGCCTGGAGTCCCGGACTAGCGGGAAATGAGCAGTTCTTC CAWSPGLAGNEQFF . TRBJ2-1 TRBV30 TRBD2
TGTGCCAGCAGCTTAGGGGGGACAGAAAACACTGAAGCTTTCTTT CASSLGGTENTEAFF few TRBJ1-1 TRBV11-3 TRBD1
TGTGCCATCAGTGAGACAGGACTAGCGGGGGTCCCCTCCTACGAGCAGTACTTC CAISETGLAGVPSYEQYF . TRBJ2-7 TRBV10-3 TRBD2
TGTGCCAGCAGTTTGCGACAGGGGCCTCCAGCTTTCTTT CASSLRQGPPAFF . TRBJ1-1 TRBV28 TRBD1
TGTGCCAGCAGCTTGGAGCCAGCCTGGAGCAATCAGCCCCAGCATTTT CASSLEPAWSNQPQHF . TRBJ1-5 TRBV5-5 .
TGTGCCAGCAAGTGGACGGGTGGGCAGTATTTT CASKWTGGQYF . TRBJ2-3 TRBV2 .
TGTGCCATCAGTGACAGGGGCGACTTAAAAGAGACCCAGTACTTC CAISDRGDLKETQYF . TRBJ2-5 TRBV10-3 .
TGCGCCAGCAGCTTTACTAGCGGACAAGAGACCCAGTACTTC CASSFTSGQETQYF . TRBJ2-5 TRBV5-1 TRBD2
TGTGCCATCAGTGAGTCAGGGAGGACAGATACGCAGTATTTT CAISESGRTDTQYF . TRBJ2-3 TRBV10-3 .
TGCAGCGTTGCAAGGACAGGAGGCTATGGCTACACCTTC CSVARTGGYGYTF . TRBJ1-2 TRBV29-1 TRBD1
TGTGCCAGCAGTAGACAGGGGGCGGCAACTAATGAAAAACTGTTTTTT CASSRQGAATNEKLFF . TRBJ1-4 TRBV5-4 TRBD1
TGTGCCACCAGCAGAGATATAAGACAGGGTACTTACGGCTACACCTTC CATSRDIRQGTYGYTF . TRBJ1-2 TRBV15 TRBD1
TGTGCCAGCAGCCCCGGACTAGCCGGATTAGCCAAAAACATTCAGTACTTC CASSPGLAGLAKNIQYF . TRBJ2-4 TRBV5-4 TRBD2
TGTGCCAGCAGCAGAGACAGATTCCTAGCGGGATCGAACACCGGGGAGCTGTTTTTT CASSRDRFLAGSNTGELFF once TRBJ2-2 TRBV7-2 TRBD2
TGTGCCAGTAGTATAGATGAAAGGGGGCGCGGCTACACCTTC CASSIDERGRGYTF once TRBJ1-2 TRBV19 TRBD1
TGTGCCAGCAGTAACTCGATTGGGGGGTATGGCTACACCTTC CASSNSIGGYGYTF . TRBJ1-2 TRBV6-6 .
TGTGCCAGCAGCGTAGGGGTAAGGACAGGGGACCCCCCATTTTCCTACGAGCAGTACTTC CASSVGVRTGDPPFSYEQYF . TRBJ2-7 TRBV9 TRBD1
TGTGCCAGCAGTGAACTTTATAGCAATCAGCCCCAGCATTTT CASSELYSNQPQHF . TRBJ1-5 TRBV2 .
TGTGCCAACGCGGGTACCCCCTACGAGCAGTACTTC CANAGTPYEQYF . TRBJ2-7 TRBV10-3 .
TGTGCCAGCAGTGAAATTCGGTGGGCAGTTACCTACGAGCAGTACTTC CASSEIRWAVTYEQYF . TRBJ2-7 TRBV6-1 .
TGTGCCAGCAGCGAACAGGGTGAGGAGACCCAGTACTTC CASSEQGEETQYF . TRBJ2-5 TRBV6-1 .
TGTGCCAGCAGCTTCAGCGGAGGGGGGGCAGATACGCAGTATTTT CASSFSGGGADTQYF . TRBJ2-3 TRBV5-4 .
TGTGCCAGCAGTTTTTACATCGGGTCCCATCAGCCCCAGCATTTT CASSFYIGSHQPQHF . TRBJ1-5 TRBV28 .
TGTGCCACCAGCAGAGATGCAGGCATGAGCTCCTACAATGAGCAGTTCTTC CATSRDAGMSSYNEQFF . TRBJ2-1 TRBV15 .
TGTGCCAGCAGCTTAGGGACAGGGGGCGCAGGGGACACTGAAGCTTTCTTT CASSLGTGGAGDTEAFF once TRBJ1-1 TRBV11-2 TRBD1
TGTGCCAGCAGCCCCGCTGGGGGGCGCAGGGGGGGCCGAGATACGCAGTATTTT CASSPAGGRRGGRDTQYF . TRBJ2-3 TRBV9 .
TGCGCCAGCAGCCAAGACCCGGGAGTGTCCTACAATGAGCAGTTCTTC CASSQDPGVSYNEQFF . TRBJ2-1 TRBV4-1 .
TGTGCCAGCAGCTTAGTAGCCCCCAATGAGCAGTTCTTC CASSLVAPNEQFF . TRBJ2-1 TRBV7-2 .
TGTGCCAGCAGCCCAACAGGGGGCGGGAGTCAGCCCCAGCATTTT CASSPTGGGSQPQHF . TRBJ1-5 TRBV9 TRBD1
TGTGCCAGCAGCTTCGGTCCGCTTAGACAAGAGACCCAGTACTTC CASSFGPLRQETQYF once TRBJ2-5 TRBV7-6 .
TGTGCCAGTATAGGGCTCGCAGGGAGGTTGAACACTGAAGCTTTCTTT CASIGLAGRLNTEAFF . TRBJ1-1 TRBV19 .
TGTGCCAGCAGTGAAGGACAGGGTATTGGGCCCCAGCATTTT CASSEGQGIGPQHF . TRBJ1-5 TRBV6-1 TRBD1
TGTGCCAGTAGTCAGGGGAATCAGCCCCAGCATTTT CASSQGNQPQHF . TRBJ1-5 TRBV19 .
TGTGCCTGGAGTCTAACAGGGAATTCACCCCTCCACTTT CAWSLTGNSPLHF . TRBJ1-6 TRBV30 .
TGTGCCAGCAGCTTAGCGGGCTACTCCTTAGGTCCTGAAGCTTTCTTT CASSLAGYSLGPEAFF . TRBJ1-1 TRBV11-2 .
TGTGCCACCAGGGGGGGTCGGCAGTGGGAGACCCAGTACTTC CATRGGRQWETQYF . TRBJ2-5 TRBV6-6 .
TGTGCCAGCAACCCCGGACAGGGTTCCTACGAGCAGTACTTC CASNPGQGSYEQYF . TRBJ2-7 TRBV11-2 TRBD1
TGTGCCTGGAGGAAAACCAATACGAACACCGGGGAGCTGTTTTTT CAWRKTNTNTGELFF . TRBJ2-2 TRBV30 .
TGCGCCAGCAGCCAAGTTTATGGGGCCAGCTATGGCTACACCTTC CASSQVYGASYGYTF . TRBJ1-2 TRBV4-1 .
TGTGCCAGCAGTGTTACCGAGTTGGGTTACGACGAGCAGTACTTC CASSVTELGYDEQYF . TRBJ2-7 TRBV28 .
TGTGCCAGCAGCTTTCACAGGGATATGGACGAAAAACTGTTTTTT CASSFHRDMDEKLFF . TRBJ1-4 TRBV5-4 .
TGTGCCTGGAGGGCAGGGGGTAATCAGCCCCAGCATTTT CAWRAGGNQPQHF . TRBJ1-5 TRBV30 TRBD1
TGTGCCAGCAGCTTATTAGTCGGGGGGCCAGATACGCAGTATTTT CASSLLVGGPDTQYF . TRBJ2-3 TRBV7-2 .
TGTGCCAGCAGTGTGGTACAGGGGGGGCTAAAGCAGTACTTC CASSVVQGGLKQYF . TRBJ2-7 TRBV2 .
TGTGCCAGCAGTTCCGGGACAGGGTTGCCCGGGGAGCTGTTTTTT CASSSGTGLPGELFF . TRBJ2-2 TRBV28 TRBD1
TGTGCCAGCAGCCACCAGTCCTACAATGAGCAGTTCTTC CASSHQSYNEQFF few TRBJ2-1 TRBV7-9 .
TGTGCCAGCAGTCCCCCCCCCTCCCCCCCAGGAGACGAGCAGTACTTC CASSPPPSPPGDEQYF . TRBJ2-7 TRBV28 .
TGTGCCTGCTTCCCGGGGGGCTGGAACACCGGGGAGCTGTTTTTT CACFPGGWNTGELFF . TRBJ2-2 TRBV30 .
TGTGCCAGCACCCTCGGCGGGAGTAGCAACCCCTACGAGCAGTACTTC CASTLGGSSNPYEQYF . TRBJ2-7 TRBV11-2 TRBD2
TGTGCCAGCAGTGCCGGGACAGGGGGCACTGAAGCTTTCTTT CASSAGTGGTEAFF . TRBJ1-1 TRBV6-4 TRBD1
TGTGCCAGCAGCTTGGCCGGGGTTAGCACAGATACGCAGTATTTT CASSLAGVSTDTQYF . TRBJ2-3 TRBV5-6 .
TGTGCCAGCAGCCCCCAATCGGGGACCTACGAGCAGTACTTC CASSPQSGTYEQYF . TRBJ2-7 TRBV5-4 .
TGTGCCAGCAGTTATCTGGGGGTGCAGTACTTC CASSYLGVQYF . TRBJ2-7 TRBV6-5 .
TGCAGCGTTGAAGAAAGGGGAGACTCCTACGAGCAGTACTTC CSVEERGDSYEQYF . TRBJ2-7 TRBV29-1 .